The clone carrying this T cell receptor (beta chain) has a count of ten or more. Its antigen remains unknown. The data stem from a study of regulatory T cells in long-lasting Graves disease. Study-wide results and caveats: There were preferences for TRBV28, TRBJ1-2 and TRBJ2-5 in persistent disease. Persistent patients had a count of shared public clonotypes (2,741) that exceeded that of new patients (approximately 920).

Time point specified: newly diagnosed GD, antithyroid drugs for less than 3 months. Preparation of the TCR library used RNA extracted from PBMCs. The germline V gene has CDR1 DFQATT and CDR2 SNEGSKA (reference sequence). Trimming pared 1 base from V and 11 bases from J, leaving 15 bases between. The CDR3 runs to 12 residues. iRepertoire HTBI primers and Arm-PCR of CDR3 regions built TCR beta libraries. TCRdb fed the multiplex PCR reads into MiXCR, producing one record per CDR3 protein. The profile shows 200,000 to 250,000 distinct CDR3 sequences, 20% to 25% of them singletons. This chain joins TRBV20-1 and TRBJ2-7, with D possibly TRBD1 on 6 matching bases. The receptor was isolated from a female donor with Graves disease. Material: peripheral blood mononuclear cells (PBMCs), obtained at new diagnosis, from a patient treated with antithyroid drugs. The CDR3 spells CSARATDRTEYF. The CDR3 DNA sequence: TGCAGTGCTAGAGCAACGGACAGAACTGAGTACTTC.